The source of this T cell receptor (beta chain) is a study of T cell changes during pregnancy in multiple sclerosis. Measured with immunoSEQ multiplex PCR; TCRdb has only the in-frame clones, and not every one. This table has 39,000 or so clones, 90% appearing once. The CDR3 has 14 residues. V gave up 0 bases and J gave up 3 bases, with 7 bases separating them. The germline V gene encodes CDR1 SGHDT and CDR2 YYEEEE. This chain joins TRBV5-6 and TRBJ2-1; no clear D gene. The source was CD8+ T cells from peripheral blood mononuclear cells, collected in the first trimester of pregnancy. This TCR derives from a female donor with multiple sclerosis, enrolled in a pregnancy study. CDR3 sequence reads: CASSLDSFYNEQFF. The DNA of the CDR3 is TGTGCCAGCAGCTTGGACAGCTTCTACAATGAGCAGTTCTTC.